These 16 T cell receptor beta chains were sequenced from one sample in a study of cytomegalovirus exposure and HLA in healthy donors. Profiling relied on immunoSEQ multiplex PCR, and the TCRdb table lists in-frame clones only, not all of them. The repertoire has more than 140,000 clones, about 89% of them found once; the top ten carry about 3.1%. Sequenced: PBMCs. Every receptor here comes from a woman aged 18-29 years in good health and CMV-seropositive.

V is TRBV4-3 and J is TRBJ2-1; 7 bases are shared with TRBD2. V gave up 0 bases and J gave up 2 bases; unmatched junction bases: 4. CDR1 LGHNA and CDR2 YSLEER come from the germline V gene. This CDR3 is 16 amino acids long. CDR3 region: CASSQDSAGAYNEQFF. The CDR3 DNA reads TGCGCCAGCAGCCAAGATTCTGCGGGAGCCTACAATGAGCAGTTCTTC.

This chain joins TRBV4-1 and TRBJ2-1; 10 positions agree with TRBD2. Germline lookup yields CDR1 MGHRA and CDR2 YSYEKL. Germline trimming cut 0 bases from V and 7 bases from J; bases unmatched to any gene: 9. This CDR3 spans 17 amino acids. The CDR3 DNA reads TGCGCCAGCAGCCAAGAAGTTCCTAGCGGGAGTTGGAATGAGCAGTTCTTC. Translated: CASSQEVPSGSWNEQFF.

This clone has only a few counts. The chain uses TRBV11-2 and TRBJ2-2; D is perhaps TRBD1 (6 bases). Germline values: CDR1 SGHAT, CDR2 FQNNGV. The length of the CDR3 is 17 residues. V gave up 1 base and J gave up 1 base, with 13 bases separating them. Here the CDR3 DNA reads TGTGCCAGCAGCTTAGGTTTGAAGACAGGGAACACCGGGGAGCTGTTTTTT. It encodes CASSLGLKTGNTGELFF.

The V call is TRBV5-6, the J call TRBJ2-7, with 7 bases identical to TRBD1. V was clipped by 0 bases and J by 2 bases; unmatched bases: 5. Germline V gene lookup returns CDR1 SGHDT and CDR2 YYEEEE. The CDR3 sequence is 15 residues long. For the CDR3, the DNA is TGTGCCAGCAGCTTGGGCGTCGGGACAGCCTACGAGCAGTACTTC. This codes for CASSLGVGTAYEQYF.

The DNA for the CDR3 is TGTGCCAGCAGCGTAGCGGGAGGATCCGAGCAGTACTTC. Encoded protein: CASSVAGGSEQYF. The chain carries TRBV9 and TRBJ2-7, with 7 bases fitting TRBD2. V was pared by 0 bases and J by 6 bases, with 3 bases of the junction left unmatched. The germline gives CDR1 SGDLS, CDR2 YYNGEE. The CDR3 sequence is 13 residues long. The full variable domain, in which reference TRBV9 and TRBJ2-7 provide the parts outside the CDR3, is DSGVTQTPKHLITATGQRVTLRCSPRSGDLSVYWYQQSLDQGLQFLIQYYNGEERAKGNILERFSAQQFPDLHSELNLSSLELGDSALYFCASSVAGGSEQYFGPGTRLTVT.

The chain combines TRBV30 with TRBJ2-5, with 8 positions matching TRBD1. Germline assignment: CDR1 GTSNPN and CDR2 SVGIG (reference sequence). CDR3 size: 14 residues. J lost 5 bases, V lost 3 bases, and 8 bases had no gene match. Here the CDR3 reads CAWSQGASLETQYF. The CDR3 region has the DNA TGTGCCTGGAGCCAGGGGGCCTCCTTGGAGACCCAGTACTTC.

The chain joins TRBV27 to TRBJ1-3; a weak D match, TRBD1 (6 bases). V dropped 9 bases and J dropped 4 bases, with 22 bases sitting between them. CDR1 and CDR2 from the germline V gene are MNHEY and SMNVEV (reference sequence). The CDR3 runs to 16 residues. The CDR3 loop reads CARVDFRGSRGNTIYF. DNA of the CDR3: TGTGCCAGGGTAGATTTTAGGGGGTCGAGGGGAAACACCATATATTTT.

The chain combines TRBV29-1 with TRBJ1-5; D remains unclear. The V gene lost 6 bases and the J gene lost 0 bases, with 6 bases spanning the gap. The CDR3 totals 12 residues. CDR1 is SQVTM, CDR2 ANQGSEA, per germline. The CDR3 is CSVRGSNQPQHF. The CDR3 bases are TGCAGCGTCCGGGGTAGCAATCAGCCCCAGCATTTT.

The chain combines TRBV14 with TRBJ1-1, with unresolved D. Per germline, CDR1 SGHDN and CDR2 FVKESK. The CDR3 has 15 residues. V was pared by 0 bases and J by 6 bases, with 14 bases between. CDR3 amino acids: CASSQEIPILAEAFF. The CDR3 nucleotides read TGTGCCAGCAGCCAAGAGATCCCTATCCTCGCTGAAGCTTTCTTT.

This clone occurred once. The chain has TRBV5-6 and TRBJ2-3; TRBD2 matches 11 bases. CDR3 length equals 18 residues. CDR1 and CDR2 from the germline V gene are SGHDT and YYEEEE. With 3 bases clipped from V and 2 bases from J, the junction kept 11 bases outside the gene matches. The CDR3 reads CASSWGLAAIATTDTQYF. DNA for the CDR3: TGTGCCAGCAGCTGGGGACTAGCGGCAATCGCAACCACAGATACGCAGTATTTT.

In this sample, this clone turned up once. The chain recombines TRBV11-2 with TRBJ2-1; a possible D gene is TRBD2 (6 bases). Per germline, CDR1 SGHAT and CDR2 FQNNGV. Trimming took 7 bases from V and 2 from J, leaving 6 bases between them. This CDR3 has 12 amino acids. The CDR3 nucleotides read TGTGCCAGCACGGGGGCCTACAATGAGCAGTTCTTC. Residues: CASTGAYNEQFF.

The V gene is TRBV6-5, the J gene TRBJ2-7; 7 bases line up with TRBD1. The trim removed 2 bases at V and 4 bases at J, leaving 8 bases unmatched. This CDR3 contains 15 residues. CDR1 is MNHEY, CDR2 SVGAGI, per germline. The CDR3 reads CASSYETGFGYEQYF. The DNA of the CDR3 is TGTGCCAGCAGTTACGAGACAGGGTTCGGTTACGAGCAGTACTTC.

This rearrangement joins TRBV7-3 to TRBJ2-1; D is perhaps TRBD2 (6 bases). Per germline, CDR1 SGHTA and CDR2 FQGTGA. The CDR3 sequence is 16 residues long. The V end lost 0 bases, the J end lost 5 bases, and 14 bases lay between the germline ends. This CDR3 reads CASSLTALAPNNEQFF. CDR3 bases: TGTGCCAGCAGCTTAACCGCCCTAGCGCCCAACAATGAGCAGTTCTTC. Looking up the rest from reference TRBV7-3 and TRBJ2-1 gives the full variable domain: GAGVSQTPSNKVTEKGKYVELRCDPISGHTALYWYRQSLGQGPEFLIYFQGTGAADDSGLPNDRFFAVRPEGSVSTLKIQRTERGDSAVYLCASSLTALAPNNEQFFGPGTRLTVL.

This chain links TRBV5-1 with TRBJ2-7, with unresolved D. The CDR3 has 17 residues. Trimming shortened V by 1 base and J by 3 bases, and 20 bases separated the two germline ends. Germline values: CDR1 SGHRS, CDR2 YFSETQ. This CDR3 is CASSLWMVSVGDYEQYF. CDR3 DNA sequence: TGCGCCAGCAGCTTGTGGATGGTTTCTGTCGGAGACTACGAGCAGTACTTC.

This rearrangement joins TRBV10-1 to TRBJ2-5; TRBD2 matches 9 bases. After removal of 0 bases from V and 0 bases from J, the junction contained 5 bases not matched to a gene. The CDR3 sequence is 17 residues long. CDR1 and CDR2 (germline): WNHNN, SYGVQD (reference sequence). The DNA for the CDR3 is TGCGCCAGCAGTGAGTCTGTCAGCGGGAGGAACCAAGAGACCCAGTACTTC. Protein sequence: CASSESVSGRNQETQYF.

The V call is TRBV23-1, the J call TRBJ2-3; TRBD1 aligns across 12 bases. TRBV23-1 is placed among ORFs of uncertain function. This CDR3 contains 14 residues. The V segment lost 7 bases and the J segment 5 bases; nucleotides outside the gene matches: 4. CDR3 sequence: CASTGTGGVDTQYF. The CDR3 DNA follows: TGCGCCAGCACCGGGACAGGGGGCGTAGATACGCAGTATTTT.